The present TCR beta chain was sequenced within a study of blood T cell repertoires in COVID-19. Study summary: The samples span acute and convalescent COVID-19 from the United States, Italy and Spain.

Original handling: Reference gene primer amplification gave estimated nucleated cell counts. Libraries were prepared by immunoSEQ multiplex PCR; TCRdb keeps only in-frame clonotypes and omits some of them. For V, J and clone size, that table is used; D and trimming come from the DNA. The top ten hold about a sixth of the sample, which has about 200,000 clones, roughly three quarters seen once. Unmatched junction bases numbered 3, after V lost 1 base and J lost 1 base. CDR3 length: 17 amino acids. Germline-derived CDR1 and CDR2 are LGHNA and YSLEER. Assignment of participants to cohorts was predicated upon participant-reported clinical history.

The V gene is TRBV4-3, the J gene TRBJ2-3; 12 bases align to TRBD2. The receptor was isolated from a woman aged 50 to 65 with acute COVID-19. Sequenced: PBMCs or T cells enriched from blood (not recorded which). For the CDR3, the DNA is TGCGCCAGCAGCCAAGTACTAGCGGGGGGAGGCACAGATACGCAGTATTTT. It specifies CASSQVLAGGGTDTQYF.